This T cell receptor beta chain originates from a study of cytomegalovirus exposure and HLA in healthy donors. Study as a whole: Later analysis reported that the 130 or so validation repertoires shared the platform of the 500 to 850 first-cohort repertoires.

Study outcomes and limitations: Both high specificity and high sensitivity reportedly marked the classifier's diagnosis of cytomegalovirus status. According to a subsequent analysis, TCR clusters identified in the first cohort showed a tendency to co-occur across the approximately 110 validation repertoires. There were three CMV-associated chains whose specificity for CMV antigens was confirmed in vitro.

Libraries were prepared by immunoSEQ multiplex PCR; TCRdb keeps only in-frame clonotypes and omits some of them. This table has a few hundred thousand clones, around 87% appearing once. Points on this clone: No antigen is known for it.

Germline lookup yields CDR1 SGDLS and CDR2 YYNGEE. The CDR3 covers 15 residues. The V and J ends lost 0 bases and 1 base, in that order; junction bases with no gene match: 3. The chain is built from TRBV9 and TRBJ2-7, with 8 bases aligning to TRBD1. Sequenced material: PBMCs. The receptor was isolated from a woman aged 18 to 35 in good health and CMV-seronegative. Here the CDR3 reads CASSVEQGGSYEQYF. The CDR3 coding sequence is TGTGCCAGCAGCGTAGAACAGGGGGGATCCTACGAGCAGTACTTC.